This T cell receptor beta chain was recovered during a study of regulatory T cells in long-lasting Graves disease. Study findings and constraints: Small numbers of samples may have cut accuracy.

The germline V and J ends were trimmed by 6 bases and 4 bases, with 19 bases remaining between them. CDR3 length: 15 residues. As to time point: newly diagnosed GD, antithyroid drugs for less than 3 months. The TCR library was made from RNA that had been extracted from PBMCs in TRIzol. Arm-PCR of CDR3 regions and iRepertoire HTBI primers were used to build TCR beta libraries. TCRdb analysed the multiplex PCR reads with MiXCR anew, one entry per CDR3 protein. The data show 250,000 to 300,000 distinct CDR3 sequences, with 18% seen just once and around 15% held by the top ten. This clonotype was picked up many times. Its target is not known. These data also featured in a second study, about T cells in Graves' hyperthyroidism and ophthalmopathy.

Sequenced material: peripheral blood mononuclear cells (PBMCs), taken at new diagnosis, from a patient treated with antithyroid drugs. J is TRBJ2-7 and V is TRBV12-3 or TRBV12-4; possible D gene TRBD1, 5 bases. This receptor was taken from a woman under 40 with Graves disease. The CDR3 nucleotides read TGTGCCAGCAGAGAATCGGCGGCAGGGCGGTACGAGCAGTACTTC. This sequence encodes CASRESAAGRYEQYF.